What follows is one T cell receptor beta chain and its context. The study assigned cohorts using participant-reported clinical history. These data belong to a study of blood T cell repertoires in COVID-19. Study as a whole: Sources were T cells, B-cell-depleted T cells, or PBMCs; the material itself was cDNA or gDNA.

Measured with immunoSEQ multiplex PCR; TCRdb has only the in-frame clones, and not every one. The sample lists around 190,000 clones, 84% occurring once. This CDR3 is 13 amino acids long. Germline CDR1 and CDR2: MNHEY and SVGAGI. V was clipped by 7 bases and J by 0 bases, with 10 bases between them. Sequencing input: PBMCs or T cells enriched from blood (not recorded which). The receptor was derived from a woman in her thirties who had been exposed to COVID-19. V usage is TRBV6-5 and J usage is TRBJ2-7; no clear D gene. This CDR3 reads CASNLRDSYEQYF. As DNA, the CDR3 is TGTGCCAGCAATTTGAGAGACTCCTACGAGCAGTACTTC.